This T cell receptor (beta chain) was captured by sequencing in a study of metastatic and nonmetastatic thyroid tumors. Study background: The comparison covered peripheral blood and tumor or nodule tissue in malignant and benign thyroid patients. Notes on the study in general: Relative to benign nodules, malignant thyroid tumors were reportedly characterized by significantly elevated TCR beta diversity in blood and tumor.

Nobody among the patients had been given any treatment before thyroid surgery. Authors' data handling: Clinicopathological groups of papillary thyroid cancer showed CDR3 differences that were used to build a distant-metastasis classifier. TCRdb used MiXCR to call clones anew from the PCR reads. TCRdb, not the authors, supplied the V and J calls. The sample has roughly 71,000 clones, more than 15% seen once. This clone was observed a handful of times. The antigen remains undetermined. The germline gives CDR1 LNHDA, CDR2 SQIVND (reference sequence). The CDR3 contains 13 residues. Trimming removed 0 bases at V and 7 bases at J, with 4 bases between.

This TCR came from a female donor with papillary thyroid cancer or a benign thyroid nodule (not recorded which). Some clones in this sample may be carry-over from other donors' samples. The chain joins TRBV19 to TRBJ1-6; D uncertain. The sample taken for sequencing was blood. CDR3 protein: CASSIETNSPLHF. As DNA, the CDR3 is TGTGCCAGTAGTATAGAGACGAATTCACCCCTCCACTTT.